The 11 T cell receptor beta chains given below trace back to one sample, sequenced in a study of T-cell memory formation after mild COVID-19. TCRdb recomputed calls from the 5' RACE reads with MiXCR, one row per CDR3 protein. The table shows almost 250,000 distinct CDR3 sequences, with 15% to 19% occurring only once. Sequenced material: PBMCs or a T cell subset sorted from them (not recorded which). The receptors originated from an adult woman who had mild COVID-19 (a few samples of this study predate the infection). Cell type and time point are not known.

There are a few counts of this clonotype. The chain couples TRBV6-5 to TRBJ1-2, with D maybe TRBD1 (6 bases). V dropped 3 bases and J dropped 0 bases, with 11 bases sitting between them. Looked up from germline, CDR1 is MNHEY and CDR2 is SVGAGI. There are 15 residues in the CDR3. The CDR3 nucleotides are TGTGCCAGCAGTTATAGGACAGAGACTAACTATGGCTACACCTTC. It is translated as CASSYRTETNYGYTF.

The rearrangement joins TRBV20-1 to TRBJ1-6; possible D gene TRBD1, 6 bases. CDR1 DFQATT and CDR2 SNEGSKA come from the germline V gene (reference sequence). The CDR3 runs 15 residues. Trimming shortened V by 0 bases and J by 10 bases, and 16 bases separated the two germline ends. This chain's CDR3 is CSARDLEQGLSPLHF. CDR3 sequence (DNA): TGCAGTGCTAGAGATTTGGAACAGGGTTTATCACCCCTCCACTTT.

The J gene is TRBJ1-5, the V gene TRBV7-9, with 7 nucleotides matching TRBD1. Germline V gene lookup returns CDR1 SEHNR and CDR2 FQNEAQ (reference sequence). J gave up 4 bases and V 5 bases, and 2 bases lay outside the gene matches. CDR3 length: 13 residues. The CDR3 here is CASSTQGNQPQHF. CDR3 sequence (DNA): TGTGCCAGCAGCACACAGGGGAATCAGCCCCAGCATTTT.

The gene calls are TRBV5-6 and TRBJ1-5; D is undetermined. V gave up 1 base and J gave up 4 bases, with 3 bases separating them. The CDR3 length is 12 residues. Germline assignment: CDR1 SGHDT and CDR2 YYEEEE. Written as DNA, the CDR3 is TGTGCCAGCAGCTTGTGGAATCAGCCCCAGCATTTT. This gives the protein CASSLWNQPQHF.

The gene calls are TRBV5-1 and TRBJ1-2, with 10 bases aligning to TRBD1. V lost 0 bases, J lost 3 bases, and 2 bases stayed unmatched. The CDR3 is 15 residues long. Germline assignment: CDR1 SGHRS and CDR2 YFSETQ. The CDR3 nucleotides read TGCGCCAGCAGCTTGGGGGGGACAGGGGACTATGGCTACACCTTC. Its protein is CASSLGGTGDYGYTF.

This clonotype has just a few counts. The chain carries TRBV12-3 or TRBV12-4 and TRBJ2-3, with unresolved D. Trimming cost V 5 bases and J 4 bases, with 16 bases left between them. This CDR3 spans 15 amino acids. As DNA, the CDR3 is TGTGCCAGCAGTCCTTCCGGGCACCGAGCAGATACGCAGTATTTT. This translates into CASSPSGHRADTQYF.

This clonotype was observed a handful of times. The rearrangement joins TRBV12-3 or TRBV12-4 to TRBJ2-6; 7 nucleotides line up with TRBD1. J was trimmed by 4 bases and V by 5 bases; bases with no gene match: 11. The CDR3 extends over 17 amino acids. CDR3: CASSRQGPPIGANVLTF. The CDR3 DNA reads as TGTGCCAGCAGTCGACAGGGCCCTCCAATCGGGGCCAACGTCCTGACTTTC.

This clonotype has a handful of counts. The J gene is TRBJ2-3, the V gene TRBV15; D tentatively reads TRBD1 or TRBD2 (5 bases each). The CDR3 spans 14 residues. Germline CDR1 LNHNV, CDR2 YYDKDF (reference sequence). V lost 8 bases and J 7 bases, leaving 19 bases between the germline ends. The CDR3 nucleotides read TGTGCCACCGGCGCCGAGAGGGGACCCTATACGCAGTATTTT. The encoded protein is CATGAERGPYTQYF. The variable domain in full, completed from reference TRBV15 and TRBJ2-3, reads DAMVIQNPRYQVTQFGKPVTLSCSQTLNHNVMYWYQQKSSQAPKLLFHYYDKDFNNEADTPDNFQSRRPNTSFCFLDIRSPGLGDTAMYLCATGAERGPYTQYFGPGTRLTVL.

This clonotype was detected only a few times. CDR3 DNA: TGTGCCACCAGCCAGAGCCAGGGTATCAACTATGGCTACACCTTC. Translation gives CATSQSQGINYGYTF. V usage is TRBV24-1 and J usage is TRBJ1-2, with a tentative D call TRBD1 (5 bases). From germline, CDR1 is KGHDR and CDR2 SFDVKD. This CDR3 has 15 amino acids. Trimming cost V 7 bases and J 2 bases, with 16 bases left between them.

This chain connects TRBV6-6 to TRBJ2-7; 8 bases are a match to TRBD1. This CDR3 has 14 residues. CDR1 MNHNY and CDR2 SVGAGI come from the germline V gene (reference sequence). With 4 bases clipped from V and 3 bases from J, the junction kept 5 bases outside the gene matches. The CDR3 coding sequence is TGTGCCAGCAGTTGGACAGGGTCCAACTACGAGCAGTACTTC. Protein product: CASSWTGSNYEQYF.

The chain joins TRBV6-1 to TRBJ1-2; TRBD1 might be the D (5 bases). Germline-derived CDR1 and CDR2 are MNHNS and SASEGT. V was shortened by 11 bases and J by 7 bases, with 17 bases between the two germline ends. The CDR3 runs 12 residues. CDR3 DNA: TGTGCCGCCACCGGGACTTCCTTTGGCTACACCTTC. It codes for CAATGTSFGYTF.